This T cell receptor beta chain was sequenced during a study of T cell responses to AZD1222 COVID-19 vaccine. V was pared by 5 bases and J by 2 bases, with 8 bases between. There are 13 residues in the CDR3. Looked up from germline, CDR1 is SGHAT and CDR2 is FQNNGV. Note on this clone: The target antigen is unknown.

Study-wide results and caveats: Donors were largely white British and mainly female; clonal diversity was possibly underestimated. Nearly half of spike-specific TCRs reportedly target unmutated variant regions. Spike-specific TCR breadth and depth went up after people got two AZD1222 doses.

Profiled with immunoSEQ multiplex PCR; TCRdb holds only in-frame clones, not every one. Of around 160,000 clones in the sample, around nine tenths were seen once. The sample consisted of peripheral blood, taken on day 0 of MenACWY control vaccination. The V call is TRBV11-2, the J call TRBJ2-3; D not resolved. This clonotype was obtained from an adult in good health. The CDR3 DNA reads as TGTGCCAGCAGCCCCCTAAACACAGATACGCAGTATTTT. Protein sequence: CASSPLNTDTQYF.